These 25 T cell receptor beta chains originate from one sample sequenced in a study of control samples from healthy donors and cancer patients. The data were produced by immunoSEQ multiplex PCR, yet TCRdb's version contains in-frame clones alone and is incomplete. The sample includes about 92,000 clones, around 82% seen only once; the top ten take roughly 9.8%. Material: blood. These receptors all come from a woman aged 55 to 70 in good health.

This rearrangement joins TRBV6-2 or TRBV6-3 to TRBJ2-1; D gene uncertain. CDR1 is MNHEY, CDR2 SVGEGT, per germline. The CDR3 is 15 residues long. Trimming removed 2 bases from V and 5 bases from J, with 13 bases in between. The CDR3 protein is CASSYRAKRDNEQFF. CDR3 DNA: TGTGCCAGCAGTTACCGGGCCAAACGGGACAATGAGCAGTTCTTC.

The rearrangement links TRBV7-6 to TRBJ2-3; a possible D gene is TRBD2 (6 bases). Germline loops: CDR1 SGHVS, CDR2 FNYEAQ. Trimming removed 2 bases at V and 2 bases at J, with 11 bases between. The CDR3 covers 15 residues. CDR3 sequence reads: CASSLNQGLTDTQYF. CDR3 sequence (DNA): TGTGCCAGCAGCTTAAACCAGGGACTCACAGATACGCAGTATTTT.

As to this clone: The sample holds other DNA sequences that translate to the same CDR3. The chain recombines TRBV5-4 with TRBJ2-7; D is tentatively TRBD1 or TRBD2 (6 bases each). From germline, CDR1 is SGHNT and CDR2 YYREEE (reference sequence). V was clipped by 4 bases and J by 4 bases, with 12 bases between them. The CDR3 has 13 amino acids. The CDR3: CASSRTGTYEQYF. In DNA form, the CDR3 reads TGTGCCAGCAGCCGAACAGGGACTTACGAGCAGTACTTC.

The CDR3 loop reads CASSPRGRQETQYF. The CDR3 nucleotides are TGTGCCAGCAGTCCCAGGGGGCGGCAAGAGACCCAGTACTTC. The rearrangement uses TRBV28 and TRBJ2-5, with TRBD1 matching over 8 bases. The CDR3 consists of 14 residues. CDR1 MDHEN and CDR2 SYDVKM come from the germline V gene. Trimming took 5 bases from V and 2 from J; bases not matched to a gene: 4.

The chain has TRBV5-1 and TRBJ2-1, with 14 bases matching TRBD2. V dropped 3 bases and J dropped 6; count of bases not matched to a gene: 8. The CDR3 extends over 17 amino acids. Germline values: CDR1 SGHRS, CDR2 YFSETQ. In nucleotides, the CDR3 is TGCGCCAGCAGCTCAGGACTAGCGGGGGGCGAATCCAATGAGCAGTTCTTC. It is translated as CASSSGLAGGESNEQFF.

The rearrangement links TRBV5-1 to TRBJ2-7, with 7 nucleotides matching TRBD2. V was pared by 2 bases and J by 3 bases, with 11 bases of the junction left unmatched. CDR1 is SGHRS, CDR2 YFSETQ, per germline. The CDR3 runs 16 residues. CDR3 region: CASSLASGLVIYEQYF. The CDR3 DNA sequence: TGCGCCAGCAGCTTAGCCTCCGGACTAGTAATCTACGAGCAGTACTTC.

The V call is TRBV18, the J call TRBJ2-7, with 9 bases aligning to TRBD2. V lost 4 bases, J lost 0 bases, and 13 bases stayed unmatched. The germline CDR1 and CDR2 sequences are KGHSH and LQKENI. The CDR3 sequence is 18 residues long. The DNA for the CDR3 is TGTGCCAGCTCACAGGCTAGCGGGGCCTACTTCAGCTCCTACGAGCAGTACTTC. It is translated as CASSQASGAYFSSYEQYF.

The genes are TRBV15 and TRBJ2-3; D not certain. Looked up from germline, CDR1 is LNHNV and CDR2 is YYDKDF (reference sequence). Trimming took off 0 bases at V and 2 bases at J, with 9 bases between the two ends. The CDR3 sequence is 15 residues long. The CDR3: CATSRDAVLTDTQYF. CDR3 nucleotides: TGTGCCACCAGCAGAGATGCCGTACTCACAGATACGCAGTATTTT.

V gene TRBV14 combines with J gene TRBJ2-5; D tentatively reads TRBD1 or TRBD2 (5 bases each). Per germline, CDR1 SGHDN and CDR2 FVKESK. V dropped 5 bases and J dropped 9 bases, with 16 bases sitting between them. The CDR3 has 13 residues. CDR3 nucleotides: TGTGCCAGCAGCTGGGGACGGACCGGGTCCCAGTACTTC. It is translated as CASSWGRTGSQYF. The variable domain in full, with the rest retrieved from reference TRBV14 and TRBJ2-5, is EAGVTQFPSHSVIEKGQTVTLRCDPISGHDNLYWYRRVMGKEIKFLLHFVKESKQDESGMPNNRFLAERTGGTYSTLKVQPAELEDSGVYFCASSWGRTGSQYFGPGTRLLVL.

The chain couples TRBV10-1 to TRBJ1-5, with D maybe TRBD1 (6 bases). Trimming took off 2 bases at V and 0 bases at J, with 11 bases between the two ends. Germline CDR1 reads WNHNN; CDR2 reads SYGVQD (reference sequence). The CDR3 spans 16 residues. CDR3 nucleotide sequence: TGCGCCAGCAGTGAGGACAGGAATTATAGCAATCAGCCCCAGCATTTT. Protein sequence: CASSEDRNYSNQPQHF.

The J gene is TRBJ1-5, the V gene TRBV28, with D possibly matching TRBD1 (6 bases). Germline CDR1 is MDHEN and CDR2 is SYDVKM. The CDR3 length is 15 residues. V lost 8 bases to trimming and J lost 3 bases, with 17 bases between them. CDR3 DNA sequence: TGTGCCAGCCGCCAACAGGGTCGAGTCAATCAGCCCCAGCATTTT. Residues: CASRQQGRVNQPQHF.

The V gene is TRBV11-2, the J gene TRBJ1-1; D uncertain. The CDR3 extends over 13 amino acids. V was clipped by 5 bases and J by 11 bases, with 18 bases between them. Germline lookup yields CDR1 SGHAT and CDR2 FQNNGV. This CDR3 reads CASSPQSYFGAFF. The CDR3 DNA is TGTGCCAGCAGCCCCCAATCGTATTTCGGGGCTTTCTTT.

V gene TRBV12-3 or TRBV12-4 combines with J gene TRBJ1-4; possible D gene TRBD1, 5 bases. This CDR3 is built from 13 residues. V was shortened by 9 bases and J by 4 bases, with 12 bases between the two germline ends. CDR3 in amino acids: CASKTVNNEKLFF. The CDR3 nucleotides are TGTGCCAGTAAGACAGTTAATAATGAAAAACTGTTTTTT.

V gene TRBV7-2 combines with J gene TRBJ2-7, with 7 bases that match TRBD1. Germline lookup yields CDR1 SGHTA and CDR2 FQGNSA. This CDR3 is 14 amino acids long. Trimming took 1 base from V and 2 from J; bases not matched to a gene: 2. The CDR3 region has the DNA TGTGCCAGCAGCTTAGACAGGGGACCCTACGAGCAGTACTTC. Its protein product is CASSLDRGPYEQYF.

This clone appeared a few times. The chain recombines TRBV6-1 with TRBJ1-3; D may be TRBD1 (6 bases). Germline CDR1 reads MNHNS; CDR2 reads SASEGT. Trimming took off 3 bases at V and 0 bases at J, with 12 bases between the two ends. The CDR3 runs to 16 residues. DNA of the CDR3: TGTGCCAGCAGTGAGCACCGGGGGGCCTCTGGAAACACCATATATTTT. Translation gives CASSEHRGASGNTIYF.

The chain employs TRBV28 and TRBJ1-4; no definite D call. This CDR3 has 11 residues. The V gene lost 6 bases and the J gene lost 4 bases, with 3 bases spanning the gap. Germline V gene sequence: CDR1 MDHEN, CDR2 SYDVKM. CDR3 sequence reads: CASRINEKLFF. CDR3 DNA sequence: TGTGCCAGCAGGATTAATGAAAAACTGTTTTTT.

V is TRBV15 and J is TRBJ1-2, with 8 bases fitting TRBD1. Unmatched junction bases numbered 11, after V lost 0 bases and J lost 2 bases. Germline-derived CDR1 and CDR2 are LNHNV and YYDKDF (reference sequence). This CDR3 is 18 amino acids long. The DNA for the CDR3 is TGTGCCACCAGCAGAGATATCACAGGGGGACATACCAACTATGGCTACACCTTC. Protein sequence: CATSRDITGGHTNYGYTF.

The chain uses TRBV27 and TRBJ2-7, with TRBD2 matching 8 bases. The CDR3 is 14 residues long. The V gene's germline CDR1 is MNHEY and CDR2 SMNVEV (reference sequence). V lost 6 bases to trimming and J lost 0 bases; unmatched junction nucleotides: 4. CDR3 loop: CASSSGTSSYEQYF. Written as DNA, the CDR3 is TGTGCCAGCAGCTCCGGGACTAGCTCCTACGAGCAGTACTTC.

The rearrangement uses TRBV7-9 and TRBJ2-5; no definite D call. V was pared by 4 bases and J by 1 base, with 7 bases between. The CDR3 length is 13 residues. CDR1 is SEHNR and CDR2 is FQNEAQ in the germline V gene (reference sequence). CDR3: CASSWAVQETQYF. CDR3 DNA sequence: TGTGCCAGCAGCTGGGCGGTCCAAGAGACCCAGTACTTC.

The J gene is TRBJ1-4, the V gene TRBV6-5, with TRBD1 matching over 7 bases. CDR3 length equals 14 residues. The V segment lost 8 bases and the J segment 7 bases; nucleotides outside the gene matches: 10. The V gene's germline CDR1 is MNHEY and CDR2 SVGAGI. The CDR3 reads CASATGWGSEKLFF. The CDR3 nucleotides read TGTGCCAGCGCGACAGGGTGGGGTAGTGAAAAACTGTTTTTT.

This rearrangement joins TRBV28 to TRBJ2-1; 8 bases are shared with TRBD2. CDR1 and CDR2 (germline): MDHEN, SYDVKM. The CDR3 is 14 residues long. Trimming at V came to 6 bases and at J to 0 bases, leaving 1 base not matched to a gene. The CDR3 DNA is TGTGCCAGCAGGGCGGGAGGCTCCTACAATGAGCAGTTCTTC. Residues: CASRAGGSYNEQFF.

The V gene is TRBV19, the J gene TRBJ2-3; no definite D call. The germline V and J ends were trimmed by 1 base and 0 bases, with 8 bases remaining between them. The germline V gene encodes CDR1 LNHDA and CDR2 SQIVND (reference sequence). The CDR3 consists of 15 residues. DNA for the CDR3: TGTGCCAGTAGTATAGGCAGATTGAGCACAGATACGCAGTATTTT. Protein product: CASSIGRLSTDTQYF.

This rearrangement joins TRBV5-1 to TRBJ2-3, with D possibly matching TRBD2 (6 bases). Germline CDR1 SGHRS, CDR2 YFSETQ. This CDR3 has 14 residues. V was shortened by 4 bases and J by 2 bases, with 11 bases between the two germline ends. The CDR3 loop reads CASSEDYTTDTQYF. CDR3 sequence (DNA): TGCGCCAGCAGCGAGGACTACACCACAGATACGCAGTATTTT.

The CDR3 bases are TGCGCCAGCAGCTTGGGGGGGCTAGCGGCCAACGAAAACATTCAGTACTTC. Its protein product is CASSLGGLAANENIQYF. The chain recombines TRBV5-1 with TRBJ2-4; D possibly corresponds to TRBD2 (7 bases). Per the germline V gene, CDR1 is SGHRS and CDR2 is YFSETQ. CDR3 size: 17 residues. With 0 bases removed from V and 5 bases from J, the gap between germline ends came to 18 bases.

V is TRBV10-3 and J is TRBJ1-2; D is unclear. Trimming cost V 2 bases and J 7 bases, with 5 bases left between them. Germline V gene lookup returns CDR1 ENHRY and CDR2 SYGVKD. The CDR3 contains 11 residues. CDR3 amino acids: CAISEKVGYTF. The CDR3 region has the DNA TGTGCCATCAGTGAGAAGGTTGGCTACACCTTC.